The rows below give T cell receptor beta chains drawn from one sample of a study of CD8 T cells in ankylosing spondylitis. MiXCR, run by TCRdb on the 5' RACE reads, gives a single entry per CDR3 protein. The sample yields 450,000 to 550,000 distinct CDR3 sequences, 5.3% seen once. Input material: blood, either unsorted or a sorted T cell fraction (not recorded which). These receptors all come from a male donor with ankylosing spondylitis. Each CDR3 is given with its conserved first and last residue. The order of the fields is J gene, V gene, clone size, D gene, CDR3 DNA, CDR3 protein. A D gene is named only where the DNA matches it firmly. Not every row has a clone size; where given, it reads once, few, many or a size class.

TRBJ1-2,TRBV20-1,many,TRBD1,TGCAGTGCTGGGGGACAGGTTCTCTATGGCTACACCTTC,CSAGGQVLYGYTF
TRBJ1-2,TRBV11-2,many,-,TGTGCCAGCAGCTCTTATCGGGACGGTGACACCTTC,CASSSYRDGDTF
TRBJ2-1,TRBV11-2,few,TRBD2,TGTGCCAGCAGCTTAGGGGCGGGAGGGGGTAATGAGCAGTTCTTC,CASSLGAGGGNEQFF
TRBJ1-1,TRBV7-2,many,-,TGTGCCAGCAGCTTAGTATACTCGAACACTGAAGCTTTCTTT,CASSLVYSNTEAFF
TRBJ2-5,TRBV7-2,many,TRBD1,TGTGCCAGCAGCTTGATACCCCTCGACAGGGGAGAGTACTTC,CASSLIPLDRGEYF
TRBJ2-2,TRBV5-4,-,-,TGTGCCAGCAGCTGGGGACGCCCCGGCGGGGAGCTGTTTTTT,CASSWGRPGGELFF
TRBJ2-1,TRBV5-5,-,TRBD2,TGTGCCAGCAGCTTCTCGGCGACTAGCGGGATCTACAATGAGCAGTTCTTC,CASSFSATSGIYNEQFF
TRBJ2-1,TRBV20-1,many,-,TGCAGTGCTTCGACCGGGACCGACGTCGATGAGCAGTTCTTC,CSASTGTDVDEQFF
TRBJ2-2,TRBV27,many,-,TGTGCCAGCAGCCTAATCAGGGGGAACACCGGGGAGCTGTTTTTT,CASSLIRGNTGELFF
TRBJ2-5,TRBV4-2,many,-,TGTGCCAGCAGCCAAGGAAGTACTACTCAAGAGACCCAGTACTTC,CASSQGSTTQETQYF
TRBJ2-7,TRBV5-1,many,-,TGCGCCAGCAGCCTGGGAACCAGGGAGAAGATCTCCTACGAGCAGTACTTC,CASSLGTREKISYEQYF
TRBJ2-1,TRBV7-9,many,-,TGTGCCAGCAGCTTAGCCCGCGGGGTTTCAAACAATGAGCAGTTCTTC,CASSLARGVSNNEQFF
TRBJ2-2,TRBV6-5,many,-,TGTGCCAGCAGTTACGTACAGGGGAACACCGGGGAGCTGTTTTTT,CASSYVQGNTGELFF
TRBJ2-5,TRBV7-2,many,TRBD2,TGTGCCAGCAGCTTAGTAGCGGGTCCGGAGACCCAGTACTTC,CASSLVAGPETQYF
TRBJ1-2,TRBV29-1,many,TRBD1,TGCAGCGTTGAAGATTGGGGACAGCCCTATGGCTACACCTTC,CSVEDWGQPYGYTF
TRBJ1-1,TRBV5-6,-,-,TGTGCCAGCGGCCTCGGGCTGGGTCCCACTGAAGCTTTCTTT,CASGLGLGPTEAFF
TRBJ1-1,TRBV7-9,many,-,TGTGCCAGCAGGGACACAGGGGAAGCTTTCTTT,CASRDTGEAFF
TRBJ2-7,TRBV19,many,TRBD1,TGTGCCAGTAGTATAGCTGGACAGGGATACTACGAGCAGTACTTC,CASSIAGQGYYEQYF
TRBJ1-2,TRBV7-9,many,-,TGTGCCAGCAGCTCAACGGGCAGATACTATGGCTACACCTTC,CASSSTGRYYGYTF
TRBJ2-3,TRBV12-3/TRBV12-4,few,-,TGTGCCAGCAGTTTTGGCAGGAGAGGGGATACGCAGTATTTT,CASSFGRRGDTQYF
TRBJ2-2,TRBV4-2,many,-,TGTGCCAGCAGCCCCCGGACGGGGGTGGGGATAGACACCGGGGAGCTGTTTTTT,CASSPRTGVGIDTGELFF
TRBJ2-5,TRBV9,many,-,TGTGCCAGCAGCGTATGGGACACACAAGAGACCCAGTACTTC,CASSVWDTQETQYF
TRBJ2-7,TRBV4-3,few,-,TGCGCCAGCAGCCAAGATACGACCTACTACGAGCAGTACTTC,CASSQDTTYYEQYF
TRBJ1-1,TRBV6-1,many,TRBD1,TGTGCCAGCAACGTCGGCAGGGGGCCAACTGAAGCTTTCTTT,CASNVGRGPTEAFF
TRBJ2-6,TRBV9,-,-,TGTGCCAGCAGCGTAGTGGGGGCCACCTCTGGGGCCAACGTCCTGACTTTC,CASSVVGATSGANVLTF
TRBJ2-5,TRBV27,-,-,TGTGCCAGCAGTTTACCCGACCTACTCCGGAGGGTGGAGACCCAGTACTTC,CASSLPDLLRRVETQYF
TRBJ2-7,TRBV5-1,many,TRBD1,TGCGCCAGCAGCTTGGTAGGGGGCGCCTACGAGCAGTACTTC,CASSLVGGAYEQYF
TRBJ1-4,TRBV4-3,many,-,TGCGCCAGCAGCCAAGATAGGGCAGGGTGGGATGAAAAACTGTTTTTT,CASSQDRAGWDEKLFF
TRBJ2-7,TRBV4-2,many,-,TGTGCCAGCAGCCAAGATATCGGACGGACGATATACGAGCAGTACTTC,CASSQDIGRTIYEQYF
TRBJ2-7,TRBV5-1,many,-,TGCGCCAGCAGCCATGCCGGGACGGTCTACGAGCAGTACTTC,CASSHAGTVYEQYF
TRBJ1-2,TRBV20-1,many,-,TGCAGTACGCTAGGTAGCGGCTACACCTTC,CSTLGSGYTF
TRBJ1-4,TRBV28,many,-,TGTGCCAGCAGCTTGTTCGGGCAAAATGAAAAACTGTTTTTT,CASSLFGQNEKLFF
TRBJ2-7,TRBV7-7,many,TRBD1,TGTGCTAGCAGCATAGGGACAGCCTCTCCGGAGGAGCAGTACTTC,CASSIGTASPEEQYF
TRBJ1-1,TRBV5-5,-,-,TGTGCCAGCAGCCCTAGGCTGCAGAACACTGAAGCTTTCTTT,CASSPRLQNTEAFF
TRBJ1-5,TRBV20-1,-,TRBD1,TGCAGTGCTATGGGGACAGGGTGGAATCAGCCCCAGCATTTT,CSAMGTGWNQPQHF
TRBJ1-1,TRBV4-3,many,-,TGCGCCAGCAGCCAAGATCAAGTGGACACTGAAGCTTTCTTT,CASSQDQVDTEAFF
TRBJ1-2,TRBV20-1,many,-,TGCAGTGCGGGCCCAATCCCAAAGGGTCCCAGCTACACCTTC,CSAGPIPKGPSYTF
TRBJ2-1,TRBV10-3,many,-,TGTGCCATCGAGGGGACCGATCTAAATGAGCAGTTCTTC,CAIEGTDLNEQFF
TRBJ2-1,TRBV7-8,many,-,TGTGCCAGCAGCAACCGGGACAACAATGAGCAGTTCTTC,CASSNRDNNEQFF
TRBJ2-7,TRBV29-1,many,TRBD1,TGCAGCGTTGAATTTGGGACAGGGGCCACCTTTTTCTCCTACGAGCAGTACTTC,CSVEFGTGATFFSYEQYF
TRBJ2-4,TRBV7-2,few,-,TGTGCCAGCAGCCCGATCAGGGCGAAAAACATTCAGTACTTC,CASSPIRAKNIQYF
TRBJ1-4,TRBV29-1,many,-,TGCAGCGTTGAAGACCGAGGAGGGTTTGGGGAAAAACTGTTTTTT,CSVEDRGGFGEKLFF
TRBJ2-7,TRBV4-1,-,TRBD1,TGCGCCAGCAGCCAAGGAGGGACAGGGCTCTTCGAGCAGTACTTC,CASSQGGTGLFEQYF
TRBJ1-2,TRBV5-1,many,TRBD1,TGCGCCAGCAGCTTGGGACAGGGGGGATATGGCTACACCTTC,CASSLGQGGYGYTF
TRBJ2-5,TRBV20-1,few,-,TGCAGTGCTAGAGTAGGCAGTTCAGAGACCCAGTACTTC,CSARVGSSETQYF
TRBJ2-3,TRBV5-1,many,-,TGCGCCAGCAGCTGGGACACAGGGGATACGCAGTATTTT,CASSWDTGDTQYF
TRBJ2-2,TRBV29-1,many,TRBD2,TGCAGCGTTGTGAGTCCTAGGCGGGAGTCGTCCGGGGAGCTGTTTTTT,CSVVSPRRESSGELFF
TRBJ2-1,TRBV7-6,-,TRBD2,TGTGCCACCCGGGGGGGGCCCGTCGGTGGTGAGCAGTTCTTC,CATRGGPVGGEQFF
TRBJ2-1,TRBV4-3,many,TRBD2,TGCGCCAGCAATAAGGGACTAGAGGGTTCCAATGAGCAGTTCTTC,CASNKGLEGSNEQFF
TRBJ1-5,TRBV7-2,many,-,TGTGCCAGCAGCTTAATGGGGCAAGGGCAGCCCCAGCATTTT,CASSLMGQGQPQHF
TRBJ2-1,TRBV12-3/TRBV12-4,many,TRBD2,TGTGCCAGCCCCCGCGGGGGGGGGGCAACCTACAATGAGCAGTTCTTC,CASPRGGGATYNEQFF
TRBJ1-6,TRBV6-1,-,TRBD1,TGTGCCAGCAGTCCCGAGACAGGGGGCCAAAATTCACCCCTCCACTTT,CASSPETGGQNSPLHF
TRBJ2-2,TRBV15,many,TRBD1,TGTGCCACCAGCACCCGGACAGGGGGCCTCGCCGGGGAGCTGTTTTTT,CATSTRTGGLAGELFF
TRBJ2-2,TRBV20-1,many,-,TGCAGTGCTACGCCGACGGACTATTTGAACACCGGGGAGCTGTTTTTT,CSATPTDYLNTGELFF
TRBJ1-5,TRBV20-1,many,TRBD1,TGCAGTGCTAGAGATAGCAGGGGACAGGGGTTATTTCAGCCCCAGCATTTT,CSARDSRGQGLFQPQHF